Each of the 14 T cell receptor beta chains below was sequenced from the same sample in a study of blood T cell repertoires in COVID-19. This table comes from immunoSEQ multiplex PCR, and its TCRdb copy is limited to in-frame clones, with some not included. The profile shows about 300,000 clones, 70% to 90% of them singletons. Source material: peripheral blood. Every receptor here comes from a man between 65 and 80 years old with acute or convalescent COVID-19.

This rearrangement joins TRBV7-2 to TRBJ2-7; D is perhaps TRBD1 (7 bases). The CDR3 is 13 residues long. With 4 bases removed from V and 6 bases from J, the gap between germline ends came to 13 bases. The germline CDR1 and CDR2 sequences are SGHTA and FQGNSA. The DNA of the CDR3 is TGTGCCAGCAGCTCCCTTCAGGGGGGCGAGCAGTACTTC. It specifies CASSSLQGGEQYF. Together with reference TRBV7-2 and TRBJ2-7, the CDR3 gives the full variable domain: GAGVSQSPSNKVTEKGKDVELRCDPISGHTALYWYRQSLGQGLEFLIYFQGNSAPDKSGLPSDRFSAERTGGSVSTLTIQRTQQEDSAVYLCASSSLQGGEQYFGPGTRLTVT.

V is TRBV30 and J is TRBJ1-5; the D is unclear. V was cut by 1 base and J by 6 bases, with 10 bases left in between. Germline-derived CDR1 and CDR2 are GTSNPN and SVGIG (reference sequence). There are 13 residues in the CDR3. The CDR3, as DNA: TGTGCCTGGAGTGGACAAGGACTTCAGCCCCAGCATTTT. Translating gives CAWSGQGLQPQHF. Full variable domain (outside the CDR3, taken from reference TRBV30 and TRBJ1-5): SQTIHQWPATLVQPVGSPLSLECTVEGTSNPNLYWYRQAAGRGLQLLFYSVGIGQISSEVPQNLSASRPQDRQFILSSKKLLLSDSGFYLCAWSGQGLQPQHFGDGTRLSIL.

The chain uses TRBV18 and TRBJ2-2, with D possibly being TRBD2 (6 bases). The CDR3 is 15 amino acids. Germline CDR1 is KGHSH and CDR2 is LQKENI. V was cut by 0 bases and J by 5 bases, with 10 bases left in between. In DNA, the CDR3 is TGTGCCAGCTCACCACCGGCGGGATCAACCGGGGAGCTGTTTTTT. It encodes CASSPPAGSTGELFF.

The CDR3 here is CASVSGGVGYTF. The CDR3 coding sequence is TGTGCCAGCGTTTCAGGGGGCGTTGGCTACACCTTC. This chain connects TRBV6-5 to TRBJ1-2, with 8 bases aligning to TRBD1. The CDR3 loop spans 12 amino acids. V was clipped by 8 bases and J by 7 bases; unmatched bases: 6. Germline V gives CDR1 MNHEY, CDR2 SVGAGI.

The chain uses TRBV5-6 and TRBJ1-5; the D gene is possibly TRBD1 (6 bases). The ends were cut back, 6 bases at V and 3 bases at J, with 13 bases in the middle. The CDR3 is made up of 14 amino acids. Per the germline V gene, CDR1 is SGHDT and CDR2 is YYEEEE. CDR3 loop: CASIPGQPNQPQHF. The CDR3 DNA reads TGTGCCAGCATCCCGGGACAACCCAATCAGCCCCAGCATTTT.

The rearrangement joins TRBV3-1 (or the pseudogene TRBV3-2) to TRBJ1-4, with 8 bases matching TRBD1. CDR3 length: 15 residues. Trimming at V came to 4 bases and at J to 1 base, leaving 2 bases not matched to a gene. Looked up from germline, CDR1 is LGHDT and CDR2 is YNNKEL (reference sequence). In DNA form, the CDR3 reads TGTGCCAGCAGCCGACAGGGGTTAACTAATGAAAAACTGTTTTTT. It yields the protein CASSRQGLTNEKLFF.

The rearrangement joins TRBV7-2 to TRBJ1-2, with TRBD1 matching 9 bases. Germline assignment: CDR1 SGHTA and CDR2 FQGNSA. CDR3 length equals 13 residues. After removal of 4 bases from V and 7 bases from J, the junction contained 4 bases not matched to a gene. The CDR3: CASSSQGAVGYTF. The CDR3 DNA follows: TGTGCCAGCAGCTCACAGGGGGCCGTTGGCTACACCTTC.

This chain connects TRBV11-3 to TRBJ2-2, with D possibly matching TRBD1 (5 bases). Deletions cut 8 bases from V and 1 base from J, with 11 bases between. The CDR3 is 14 amino acids. Germline V CDR1 and CDR2: SGHNT, YENEEA. The CDR3 DNA reads TGTGCCAGCGCCACAGGACAGAACACCGGGGAGCTGTTTTTT. The encoded protein is CASATGQNTGELFF.

The chain joins TRBV6-2 or TRBV6-3 to TRBJ1-1; 10 positions match TRBD1. The germline CDR1 and CDR2 sequences are MNHEY and SVGEGT. V shed 3 bases and J 1 base; nucleotides not matched to a gene: 11. The CDR3 has 18 amino acids. The CDR3 DNA follows: TGTGCCAGCAGTTATCCAGTCCCGGGACAGGGGCGGAACACTGAAGCTTTCTTT. Its protein is CASSYPVPGQGRNTEAFF.

The gene calls are TRBV20-1 and TRBJ1-5; D perhaps matches TRBD1 (6 bases). Germline V gives CDR1 DFQATT, CDR2 SNEGSKA (reference sequence). The V gene lost 3 bases and the J gene lost 4 bases, with 10 bases spanning the gap. This CDR3 is 13 amino acids long. CDR3 loop: CSASRGGNQPQHF. Written as DNA, the CDR3 is TGCAGTGCTAGTAGAGGGGGAAATCAGCCCCAGCATTTT.

The rearrangement joins TRBV7-8 to TRBJ2-7; D uncertain. V was cut by 5 bases and J by 7 bases, with 21 bases left in between. Germline V gives CDR1 SGHVS, CDR2 FQNEAQ. This CDR3 has 15 amino acids. The CDR3 here is CASSPSDTSAGEQYF. CDR3 coding DNA: TGTGCCAGCAGCCCCAGTGACACCTCAGCTGGAGAGCAGTACTTC.

The chain is built from TRBV4-3 and TRBJ1-2; 10 positions agree with TRBD1. There are 14 residues in the CDR3. The germline gives CDR1 LGHNA, CDR2 YSLEER. V was pared by 1 base and J by 8 bases, with 4 bases of the junction left unmatched. CDR3 loop: CASSQAGTGVGYTF. Written as DNA, the CDR3 is TGCGCCAGCAGCCAAGCCGGGACAGGGGTCGGCTACACCTTC.

The genes are TRBV5-8 and TRBJ1-5; possibly TRBD1 for D (5 bases). CDR1 and CDR2 from the germline V gene are SGHTS and YDEGEE. This CDR3 contains 14 residues. Trimming stripped 5 bases from V and 3 bases from J, with 12 bases between. The CDR3 bases are TGTGCCAGCAGTCGTGACAGATTCAATCAGCCCCAGCATTTT. Translated: CASSRDRFNQPQHF.

The rearrangement uses TRBV4-1 and TRBJ1-1; D unresolved. Germline V gene lookup returns CDR1 MGHRA and CDR2 YSYEKL. Trimming cost V 1 base and J 11 bases, with 14 bases left between them. The CDR3 runs 13 residues. Written as DNA, the CDR3 is TGCGCCAGCAGCCAAGCCCGGAACGCCGGGGCTTTCTTT. Encoded protein: CASSQARNAGAFF.